This T cell receptor (beta chain) comes out of a study of CD8 T cells in ankylosing spondylitis. Quantitative barcoded 5'-RACE was used to prepare TCR beta libraries. TCRdb re-called the 5' RACE reads with MiXCR, one entry per CDR3 protein. The sample yields more than 600,000 distinct CDR3 sequences, roughly 20% seen once. V gave up 4 bases and J gave up 4 bases; unmatched junction bases: 5. Germline CDR1 and CDR2: KGHDR and SFDVKD. The CDR3 contains 14 residues. General observations from the study: A motif in TCR beta, a set of fewer than ten highly homologous variants, appeared characteristic of ankylosing spondylitis blood. It was reported that disease-linked clones were significantly enriched in matched ankylosing spondylitis synovial fluid. Previously reported in reactive arthritis synovial fluid and blood were some of the motif variants.

This clonotype was recorded a few times. Its target is not known. The J gene is TRBJ2-5, the V gene TRBV24-1; TRBD1 aligns across 7 bases. The TCR comes from a male donor with ankylosing spondylitis. Specimen: blood, either unsorted or a sorted T cell fraction (not recorded which). The CDR3 loop is CATSESTGRETQYF. In DNA form, the CDR3 reads TGTGCCACCAGTGAGTCGACAGGGCGAGAGACCCAGTACTTC.